The present entry profiles one T cell receptor beta chain with its context. This clonotype was seen a handful of times. Its antigen remains unidentified. No base qualities exist here, and no much larger clone lies one base off it. The data were taken from a study of identical twins (dated by TCRdb to about 2016). Notes on the research overall: To test whether fetal clonotypes persist, the study used deep sequencing on TCR alpha and beta repertoires from monozygotic twins, unrelated adults of various ages, and cord blood. To rule out contamination, the twin experiments were replicated at different times with different library preparation protocols. The full study reports these points: Out-of-frame TCR alpha sequences shared between twins showed an excess of low generation-probability sequences compared with coincidental sharing between unrelated individuals. Invariant T cells such as MAIT and iNKT could partly confound zero-insertion analyses, although diverse VJ usage argued against such confounding for most clonotypes. Because the same donors could not be followed over many years, the conclusions relied on cross-sectional statistical analysis. Fewer insertions were carried by abundant cord blood beta clonotypes; a weaker similar trend was observed in young adult naive repertoires, while no such trend was observed in memory repertoires. A weaker excess of twin sharing was found in beta out-of-frame sequences because the signal-to-noise ratio was lowered by fewer shared sequences. Out-of-frame TCR alpha sharing in monozygotic twins was systematically underestimated by recombination models, whereas sharing between unrelated individuals was in agreement with the recombination models.

Libraries were built with 5' RACE. Sequencing used an Illumina HiSeq 2000. A universal primer binding site was introduced by template switching, and a unique molecular identifier was present in the final cDNA, enabling accurate counting of TCR cDNA molecules. Specific primers in the conserved constant-segment region were used to synthesize first-strand cDNA for the TCR alpha and beta chains. Each cDNA library was double barcoded, with a SMART-Mk sample barcode plus Illumina barcodes, to control for contamination. TruSeq adapter sequences along with Illumina sample barcodes were introduced in two successive PCR steps. The TCR alpha and beta cDNA libraries were sequenced on the Illumina HiSeq platform using custom primers. As for the authors' bioinformatics: Unique molecular identifiers were extracted from raw reads with MiGEC, and CDR3 positions were determined with MiXCR. For each individual, recombination models were inferred using an EM algorithm with the repgenHMM and IGoR tools. The analysis of shared clonotypes was done with the tcR package in R, with sharing normalized by the product of cloneset sizes. Out-of-frame nonproductive sequences were analyzed to study raw recombination free of thymic and clonal selection effects. Using fastp trimming at Q25 and MiXCR clonotype assembly, TCRdb reanalyzed the public sequencing data and kept in-frame beta chains. Entries are consolidated by CDR3 protein sequence, retaining the most common genes and DNA. For this entry, the V and J calls and clone size follow TCRdb and not the study's own pipeline. The sample table holds 1.5 million or so distinct CDR3 sequences, of which roughly 35% were seen once. The ten most abundant clones make up 0.25% to 0.3% of the sample.

All donors were healthy Caucasians. According to the germline V gene (reference sequence), CDR1 reads LNHDA and CDR2 reads SQIVND. Inclusive of the bounding cysteine and phenylalanine, the CDR3 is 15 residues long. The DNA shown is the 45-base CDR3, in frame from base 1. V gives up 1 base and J gives up 0 bases, and the segment between their germline ends measures 9 bases. The specimen sequenced was cord blood. This sequence was found in a newborn girl in good health. The chain employs TRBV19 and TRBJ1-1; no D gene is confidently identified. The sequence in DNA is TGTGCCAGTAGTATAGGCTTCCCCATGAACACTGAAGCTTTCTTT. Its amino acids are CASSIGFPMNTEAFF.